This TCR beta chain was observed in a study of blood T cells in healthy people across ages. This clonotype has a handful of counts. The target antigen is unknown. It was roughly 10 milliliters of peripheral blood that were drawn from each donor. A second about 7 to 11 cycle PCR used barcoded and J-beta primers. MiXCR, run by TCRdb on the 5' RACE reads, gives a single entry per CDR3 protein. Of more than 650,000 distinct CDR3 sequences in the sample, roughly 26% were seen once. The V and J ends lost 6 bases and 2 bases, in that order; junction bases with no gene match: 6. Germline V gives CDR1 MNHEY, CDR2 SVGAGI. This CDR3 is built from 14 residues. Study findings and constraints: Estimated diversity across one million T cells was deemed an underestimate. Versus aged donors, long-lived donors had higher diversity and more naive CD4+ cells.

This sample also belongs to another study, concerning T cells of mothers and their children. That paper adds: A few mothers and their six children, all healthy Caucasians, donated.

Sequencing was performed on blood. The source of this sequence is a boy younger than 18 in good health. The V call is TRBV6-5, the J call TRBJ2-5, with 7 positions matching TRBD1. The CDR3 DNA is TGTGCCAGCAGCCCTACGGACAGGCAAGAGACCCAGTACTTC. As protein: CASSPTDRQETQYF.